A single TCR beta chain is shown here with its context. The CDR3 covers 13 residues. The germline gives CDR1 LNHDA, CDR2 SQIVND (reference sequence). J was trimmed by 2 bases and V by 6 bases; bases with no gene match: 4. This entry is derived from a study of blood T cell repertoires in COVID-19. The wider study: Collection of acute and convalescent COVID-19 samples took place in the United States, Italy and Spain. The cDNA or gDNA used as material had been derived from T cells, B-cell-depleted T cells, or PBMCs.

Authors' processing steps: Amplification of reference gene primers provided the estimated nucleated cell counts. TCRdb's copy holds only in-frame clones and misses some; the assay was immunoSEQ multiplex PCR. The V and J calls and clone size were taken over from that table, and D and trimming were inferred from the DNA. This sample has 200,000 or so clones, with around three quarters found just once. This receptor was taken from a woman in her 70s with acute or convalescent COVID-19. The sample consisted of peripheral blood. This sequence joins TRBV19 and TRBJ2-7; 7 bases map to TRBD2. In nucleotides, the CDR3 is TGTGCCAGTAGCTCCGCGGGGGCCTACGAGCAGTACTTC. Its translation: CASSSAGAYEQYF.